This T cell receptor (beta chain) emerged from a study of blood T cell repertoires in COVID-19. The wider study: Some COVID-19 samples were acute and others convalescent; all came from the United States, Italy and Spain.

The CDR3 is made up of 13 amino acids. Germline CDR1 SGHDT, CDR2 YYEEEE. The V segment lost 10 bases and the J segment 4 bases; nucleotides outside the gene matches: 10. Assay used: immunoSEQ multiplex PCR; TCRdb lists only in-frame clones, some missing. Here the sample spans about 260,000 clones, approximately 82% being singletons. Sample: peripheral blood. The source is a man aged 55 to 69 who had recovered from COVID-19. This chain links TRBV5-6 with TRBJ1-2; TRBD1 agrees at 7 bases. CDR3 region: CASRTGPSYGYTF. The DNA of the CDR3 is TGTGCCTCCCGGACAGGTCCTAGCTATGGCTACACCTTC.